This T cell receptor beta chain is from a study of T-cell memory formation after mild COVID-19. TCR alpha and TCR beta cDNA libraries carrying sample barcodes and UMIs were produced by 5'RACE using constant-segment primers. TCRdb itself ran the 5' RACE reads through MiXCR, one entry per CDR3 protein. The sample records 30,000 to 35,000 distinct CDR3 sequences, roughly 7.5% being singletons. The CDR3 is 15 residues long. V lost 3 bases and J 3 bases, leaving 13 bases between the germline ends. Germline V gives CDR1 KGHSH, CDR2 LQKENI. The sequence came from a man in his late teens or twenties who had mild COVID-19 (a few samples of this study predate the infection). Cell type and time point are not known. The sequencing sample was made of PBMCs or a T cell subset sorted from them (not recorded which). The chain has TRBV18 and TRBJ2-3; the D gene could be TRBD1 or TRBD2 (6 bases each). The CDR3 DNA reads TGTGCCAGCTCACCGGGGGGCAGGACGACAGATACGCAGTATTTT. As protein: CASSPGGRTTDTQYF.